The source of this TCR beta chain is a study of molecular identifiers for immune sequencing clone quantification. Study-level findings and limits: Barcode-sharing identical TCR molecules could underestimate highly expanded clone sizes. Among effectors, clones above 20 RNA copies held over 98% of molecules; among naive cells, under 1%.

A CD8+CD4-CCR7+CD45RA+ gate was used to sort naive CD8 T cells. In regard to this clonotype: No antigen is known for it. One end of the junction fails to match germline, which may point to a read error.

MiXCR was run by TCRdb on the PCR reads, yielding one entry per CDR3 protein. This table holds around 460,000 distinct CDR3 sequences, roughly 25% found once. The germline V gene has CDR1 SEHNR and CDR2 FQNEAQ (reference sequence). There are 14 residues in the CDR3. The sample comprised naive CD8+ T cells from blood, with Jurkat cell RNA spiked in. Subset of the sample: FACS-sorted CD8+CD4-CCR7+CD45RA+ naive T cells. The TCR originated in a human donor in good health. Some libraries in this study had Jurkat cell RNA spiked in. The V gene is TRBV7-9, the J gene TRBJ2-1; weak D call: TRBD2 (6 bases). CDR3 region: CAGSPYGGSNEQFF. CDR3 nucleotide sequence: TGTGCCGGCAGCCCGTATGGAGGGTCCAATGAGCAGTTCTTC. Full variable domain (missing parts from reference TRBV7-9 and TRBJ2-1): DTGVSQNPRHKITKRGQNVTFRCDPISEHNRLYWYRQTLGQGPEFLTYFQNEAQLEKSRLLSDRFSAERPKGSFSTLEIQRTEQGDSAMYLCAGSPYGGSNEQFFGPGTRLTVL.